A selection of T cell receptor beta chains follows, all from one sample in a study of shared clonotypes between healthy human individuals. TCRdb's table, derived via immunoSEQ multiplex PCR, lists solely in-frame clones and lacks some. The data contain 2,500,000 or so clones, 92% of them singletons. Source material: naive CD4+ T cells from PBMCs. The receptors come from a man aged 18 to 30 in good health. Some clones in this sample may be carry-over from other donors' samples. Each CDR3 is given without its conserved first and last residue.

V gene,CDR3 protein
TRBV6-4,ASSSQQGGEQF
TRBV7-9,ASSWVGPDEQY
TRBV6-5,ASSYSRSYNEQF
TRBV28,ASRQIAATDTQY
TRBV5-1,ASSPRGGNQPQH
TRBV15,ATSRDSSGRVGQETQY
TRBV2,ASSAAGGPEF
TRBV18,ASSPYSREVYNEQF
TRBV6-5,ASSSQGYEQY
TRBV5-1,ASSFSGTSTDTQY
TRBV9,ASSVDGVPYNEQF
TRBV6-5,ASTARGGAETQY
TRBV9,ASSFSSSGRGETQY
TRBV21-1,ASSKGTGLSTDTQY
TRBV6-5,ASSYGLAGTYEQY
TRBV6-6,ASSYGQMNTEAF
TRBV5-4,ASSLRSSYNEQF
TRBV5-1,ASSYPQETQY
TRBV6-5,AVGTPHSGNTIY
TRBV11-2,ASSFRSYEQY
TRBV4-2,ASSQDRAAGTDTQY
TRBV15,ATSRDEKGGAYEQY
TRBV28,ASSKQGAKNIQY
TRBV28,ASRGTSGRRFYNEQF
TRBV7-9,ASSSQGRREKLF
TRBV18,ASSPPGEHEQY
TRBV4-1,ASSQTPGGGETQY
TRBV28,ASSTGTYEAF
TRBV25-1,ASSPMTRTGSYNEQF
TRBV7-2,ASSLTGFSYEQY
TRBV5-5,ASSPPAAYEQY
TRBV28,ASTGRAVYNEQF
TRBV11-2,ASSSGLAGQETQY
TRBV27,ASSPGGGHWNPQH
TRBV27,ASSLWGGGYTEAF
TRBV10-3,AISSPVGEQF
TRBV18,ASSLPGQGSDTQY
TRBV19,ATYSLPSYSNQPQH
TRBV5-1,ASSLDLSGPDTQY
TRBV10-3,AISEQRAGTEAF
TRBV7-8,ASSYHVGAPQPQH
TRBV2,ASSDIAEDYEQY
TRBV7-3,ASSLRGADTQY
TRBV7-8,ASSIGYEQY
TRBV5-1,ASSDPTGHYEQY
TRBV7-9,ASSRTSFREKLF
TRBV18,ASSPPPGHYGYT
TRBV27,ASTRLAGVPDTQY
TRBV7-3,ASSPPGGRARTGELF
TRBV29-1,SVEGSGMNQETQY